Each of the 20 T cell receptor beta chains below was sequenced from the same sample in a study of cytomegalovirus exposure and HLA in healthy donors. A multiplex PCR was run with 60 Vbeta primers and 13 Jbeta primers. Repertoires were generated with immunoSEQ multiplex PCR, while TCRdb's copy carries only in-frame clones and drops some. The data show about 180,000 clones, with about 79% seen just once and around 1.6% held by the top ten. Sequencing input: PBMCs. These receptors all stem from a man aged 18 to 30 in good health and CMV-seronegative.

The count of this clone is one. The chain employs TRBV27 and TRBJ1-1, with 7 bases fitting TRBD1. The length of the CDR3 is 16 residues. Germline CDR1 is MNHEY and CDR2 is SMNVEV (reference sequence). V was clipped by 5 bases and J by 0 bases; unmatched bases: 9. The CDR3 loop reads CASSPPTGLMNTEAFF. CDR3 DNA: TGTGCCAGCAGTCCCCCGACAGGGCTCATGAACACTGAAGCTTTCTTT.

The CDR3 nucleotides read TGTGCCAGCAGCTTTAATTTGTCAGGGGAGCCCCAGCATTTT. Its translation: CASSFNLSGEPQHF. The genes are TRBV5-4 and TRBJ1-5; possible D gene TRBD1, 6 bases. The CDR3 loop spans 14 amino acids. Per germline, CDR1 SGHNT and CDR2 YYREEE (reference sequence). The germline V and J ends were trimmed by 2 bases and 8 bases, with 14 bases remaining between them.

The chain combines TRBV4-1 with TRBJ1-2; D is undetermined. CDR3 length: 12 amino acids. Trimming pared 5 bases from V and 6 bases from J, leaving 10 bases between. Germline assignment: CDR1 MGHRA and CDR2 YSYEKL. CDR3 sequence: CASSIERDGYTF. The CDR3, as DNA: TGCGCCAGCAGCATTGAGAGGGATGGCTACACCTTC.

In its sample, this clone was seen once. The chain joins TRBV7-6 to TRBJ2-1; perhaps TRBD1 as D (5 bases). The CDR3 length is 18 residues. Trimming cost V 0 bases and J 9 bases, with 24 bases left between them. Per the germline V gene, CDR1 is SGHVS and CDR2 is FNYEAQ. CDR3 protein: CASSLAVGATSVRSEQFF. DNA for the CDR3: TGTGCCAGCAGCTTAGCGGTAGGGGCAACTTCTGTTAGGAGTGAGCAGTTCTTC.

This clone has just one count. V gene TRBV28 combines with J gene TRBJ1-3, with a weak D call TRBD1 (5 bases). The CDR3 length is 17 residues. Trimming shortened V by 2 bases and J by 0 bases, and 14 bases separated the two germline ends. Germline V lookup: CDR1 MDHEN, CDR2 SYDVKM. The CDR3 sequence is CASSLIPGLGSGNTIYF. Here the CDR3 DNA reads TGTGCCAGCAGTTTAATCCCGGGACTAGGCTCTGGAAACACCATATATTTT.

The gene calls are TRBV9 and TRBJ2-1, with 11 bases matching TRBD2. After removal of 4 bases from V and 3 bases from J, the junction contained 3 bases not matched to a gene. There are 15 residues in the CDR3. Germline loops: CDR1 SGDLS, CDR2 YYNGEE. For the CDR3, the DNA is TGTGCCAGCAGCTACGGACTAGCGGGCTACAATGAGCAGTTCTTC. Translating gives CASSYGLAGYNEQFF.

Only one count was recorded for this clone. The rearrangement links TRBV28 to TRBJ2-7, with 8 nucleotides matching TRBD1. With 5 bases clipped from V and 2 bases from J, the junction kept 5 bases outside the gene matches. The CDR3 has 14 residues. CDR1 and CDR2 from the germline V gene are MDHEN and SYDVKM. CDR3 coding DNA: TGTGCCAGCAGTAAGGACAGGGCCCCCTACGAGCAGTACTTC. As protein: CASSKDRAPYEQYF.

The chain joins TRBV28 to TRBJ2-1, with TRBD1 as a possible D gene (6 bases). Germline CDR1 is MDHEN and CDR2 is SYDVKM. V shed 3 bases and J shed 15 bases, with 15 bases lying between them. The CDR3 has 12 residues. DNA for the CDR3: TGTGCCAGCAGTTTTTCGACAGGCGATCCGTTCTTC. This encodes CASSFSTGDPFF.

This clone was counted only a few times. The gene calls are TRBV27 and TRBJ1-6; TRBD1 matches 7 bases. CDR1 MNHEY and CDR2 SMNVEV come from the germline V gene (reference sequence). This CDR3 is built from 16 residues. V lost 0 bases and J lost 6; bases outside the gene matches: 5. CDR3 nucleotide sequence: TGTGCCAGCAGTTTATCGAGGGGACAGCTTAATTCACCCCTCCACTTT. Protein: CASSLSRGQLNSPLHF.

The J gene is TRBJ2-5, the V gene TRBV5-4; 7 nucleotides match TRBD1. V was pared by 4 bases and J by 4 bases, with 7 bases of the junction left unmatched. Germline V gene data show CDR1 as SGHNT and CDR2 as YYREEE (reference sequence). The CDR3 is 14 residues long. CDR3 coding DNA: TGTGCCAGCAGCGAACGACAGGGCCGAGAGACCCAGTACTTC. This gives the protein CASSERQGRETQYF.

This clone has only a few counts. This rearrangement joins TRBV19 to TRBJ2-1; possible D gene TRBD1, 5 bases. This CDR3 spans 14 amino acids. CDR1 and CDR2 (germline): LNHDA, SQIVND (reference sequence). The germline V and J ends were trimmed by 4 bases and 13 bases, with 20 bases remaining between them. In nucleotides, the CDR3 is TGTGCCAGTAGTAAACTCGTCAGGGCCGAAAGCCAGTTCTTC. Translated, it gives CASSKLVRAESQFF. The full variable domain, in which reference TRBV19 and TRBJ2-1 provide the parts outside the CDR3, is DGGITQSPKYLFRKEGQNVTLSCEQNLNHDAMYWYRQDPGQGLRLIYYSQIVNDFQKGDIAEGYSVSREKKESFPLTVTSAQKNPTAFYLCASSKLVRAESQFFGPGTRLTVL.

The chain carries TRBV15 and TRBJ1-4; TRBD1 is a possible D gene (6 bases). The CDR3 loop spans 15 amino acids. Trimming left V 5 bases short and J 8 bases short, with 18 bases between. Germline CDR1 is LNHNV and CDR2 is YYDKDF (reference sequence). CDR3 in amino acids: CATSGPGQGREKLFF. Here the CDR3 DNA reads TGTGCCACCAGCGGCCCGGGGCAGGGGCGCGAAAAACTGTTTTTT.

The CDR3 here is CASSYRGGRTDTQYF. The DNA of the CDR3 is TGTGCCAGCAGCTACCGCGGGGGGCGAACAGATACGCAGTATTTT. This chain joins TRBV9 and TRBJ2-3, with 8 nucleotides matching TRBD2. Germline-derived CDR1 and CDR2 are SGDLS and YYNGEE. Losses at the gene ends were 4 bases for V and 3 bases for J; bases not matched to a gene: 7. CDR3 length: 15 amino acids.

This clone was recorded only once. The rearrangement uses TRBV5-1 and TRBJ2-5, with a weak D call TRBD1 (6 bases). The closer fit of TRBJ2-7 to the DNA end suggests the J call may be wrong. The CDR3 has 14 amino acids. Looked up from germline, CDR1 is SGHRS and CDR2 is YFSETQ. The CDR3 protein is CASSLAQGYYEQYF. The CDR3 region has the DNA TGCGCCAGCAGCTTGGCACAGGGCTACTACGAGCAGTACTTC.

V gene TRBV5-1 combines with J gene TRBJ2-1; D uncertain. Trimming removed 4 bases at V and 7 bases at J, with 6 bases between. The CDR3 covers 11 residues. Germline V gene sequence: CDR1 SGHRS, CDR2 YFSETQ. The CDR3 loop reads CASSRLNEQFF. The DNA for the CDR3 is TGCGCCAGCAGCCGTTTGAATGAGCAGTTCTTC. Looking up the rest from reference TRBV5-1 and TRBJ2-1 gives the full variable domain: KAGVTQTPRYLIKTRGQQVTLSCSPISGHRSVSWYQQTPGQGLQFLFEYFSETQRNKGNFPGRFSGRQFSNSRSEMNVSTLELGDSALYLCASSRLNEQFFGPGTRLTVL.

The chain is built from TRBV10-3 and TRBJ2-6, with 7 positions matching TRBD1. CDR1 is ENHRY, CDR2 SYGVKD, per germline. V was pared by 4 bases and J by 2 bases, with 2 bases of the junction left unmatched. This CDR3 is 15 amino acids long. The CDR3 sequence: CAISGQGAGANVLTF. In DNA, the CDR3 is TGTGCCATCAGTGGGCAGGGGGCTGGGGCCAACGTCCTGACTTTC.

Only one count was recorded for this clone. The chain joins TRBV5-6 to TRBJ2-5; 8 bases map to TRBD1. In germline, CDR1 is SGHDT, CDR2 YYEEEE. The CDR3 is 13 amino acids. Trimming cost V 4 bases and J 5 bases; bases outside gene matches: 4. The CDR3 nucleotides are TGTGCCAGCAGCCCCCGGGACAGGGAGACCCAGTACTTC. This gives the protein CASSPRDRETQYF.

This clone showed up just once. V is TRBV5-5 and J is TRBJ2-3; D might be TRBD2 (6 bases). Trimming stripped 1 base from V and 3 bases from J, with 9 bases between. This CDR3 region has 14 residues. The germline CDR1 and CDR2 sequences are SGHKS and YYEKEE (reference sequence). The DNA of the CDR3 is TGTGCCAGCAGCTTGAGCGGGTCTACAGATACGCAGTATTTT. This encodes CASSLSGSTDTQYF. The entire variable domain, with the rest obtained from reference TRBV5-5 and TRBJ2-3, is as follows: DAGVTQSPTHLIKTRGQQVTLRCSPISGHKSVSWYQQVLGQGPQFIFQYYEKEERGRGNFPDRFSARQFPNYSSELNVNALLLGDSALYLCASSLSGSTDTQYFGPGTRLTVL.

J is TRBJ1-1 and V is TRBV5-3; no clear D gene. TRBV5-3 is identified as an open reading frame with a role that is uncertain. The V end lost 0 bases, the J end lost 0 bases, and 12 bases lay between the germline ends. The CDR3 runs to 16 residues. CDR3 bases: TGTGCCAGAAGCTTGGAGTTTGGCAGTCTGAACACTGAAGCTTTCTTT. Residues: CARSLEFGSLNTEAFF.

The chain is built from TRBV7-9 and TRBJ2-3; the match to TRBD1 covers 10 bases. V lost 5 bases, J lost 0 bases, and 14 bases stayed unmatched. The CDR3 is 19 residues long. The germline V gene has CDR1 SEHNR and CDR2 FQNEAQ (reference sequence). The CDR3 coding sequence is TGTGCCAGCAGCGGCAGACAGGGGGCGCCATCAATTAGCACAGATACGCAGTATTTT. Its protein product is CASSGRQGAPSISTDTQYF.